This entry lists 17 T cell receptor beta chains sequenced from one sample in a study of T-cell memory formation after mild COVID-19 (TCRdb year 2021). Library preparation was by 5' RACE. Sequencing relied on an Illumina NovaSeq 6000. Using fastp at Q25 and MiXCR, TCRdb reprocessed the public reads and kept productive beta chains. Every CDR3 protein is listed once, alongside the most common genes and DNA of its rows. A total of more than 150,000 distinct CDR3 sequences appear in this sample, under 14% of them only once. Together, the top ten hold 3.8% of the sample. The sequenced material came from PBMCs or a T cell subset sorted from them (not recorded which). These TCRs come from a man aged 18 to 35 who had mild COVID-19 (a few samples of this study predate the infection). The sample titles of this study are shuffled in the database, so cell type and time point are left out; the donor was told from shared clones.

The CDR3 DNA reads as TGTGCCACCAGTTGGGGGTCTAGCAATCAGCCCCAGCATTTT. Translated: CATSWGSSNQPQHF. V gene TRBV24-1 combines with J gene TRBJ1-5; the D gene is possibly TRBD1 (5 bases). V dropped 6 bases and J dropped 0 bases, with 8 bases sitting between them. The CDR3 length is 14 residues. Germline CDR1 reads KGHDR; CDR2 reads SFDVKD.

V gene TRBV4-2 combines with J gene TRBJ1-2; 8 positions match TRBD1. Germline V gives CDR1 LGHNA, CDR2 YNFKEQ. The V gene end was trimmed by 0 bases and the J gene end by 7 bases; junction bases not matched to a gene: 7. This CDR3 contains 15 residues. CDR3 DNA sequence: TGTGCCAGCAGCCAAGAAAGGACAGGGCTTAGTGGCTACACCTTC. The encoded protein is CASSQERTGLSGYTF.

In this sample, this clonotype turned up a few times. This chain links TRBV28 with TRBJ1-1, with unresolved D. CDR1 and CDR2 (germline): MDHEN, SYDVKM. Trimming took 8 bases from V and 0 from J, leaving 4 bases between them. The CDR3 covers 11 residues. CDR3 loop: CASFLNTEAFF. CDR3 bases: TGTGCCAGCTTTTTGAACACTGAAGCTTTCTTT.

The CDR3 region has the DNA TGTGCCTGGAGCGGTGGGGGGGCCGGTGAGCAGTTCTTC. This translates into CAWSGGGAGEQFF. The V call is TRBV30, the J call TRBJ2-1; D may be TRBD2 (7 bases). CDR3 size: 13 residues. CDR1 and CDR2 (germline): GTSNPN, SVGIG (reference sequence). Trimming took 3 bases from V and 9 from J, leaving 15 bases between them.

The V call is TRBV20-1, the J call TRBJ1-2; maybe TRBD1 (6 bases). Trimming shortened V by 3 bases and J by 4 bases, and 6 bases separated the two germline ends. CDR3 length: 11 residues. Germline CDR1 and CDR2: DFQATT and SNEGSKA (reference sequence). The CDR3 protein is CSARTGYGYTF. CDR3 in DNA: TGCAGTGCTAGGACAGGCTATGGCTACACCTTC.

This clonotype was counted a few times. The chain is built from TRBV4-1 and TRBJ1-5; D gene unclear. The V gene's germline CDR1 is MGHRA and CDR2 YSYEKL. Trimming removed 1 base from V and 7 bases from J, with 8 bases in between. The CDR3 runs to 13 residues. This chain's CDR3 is CASSQGWRQPQHF. For the CDR3, the DNA is TGCGCCAGCAGCCAAGGCTGGCGGCAGCCCCAGCATTTT.

This chain links TRBV12-3 or TRBV12-4 with TRBJ2-6; 7 bases map to TRBD1. Trimming cost V 6 bases and J 0 bases; bases outside gene matches: 14. The CDR3 has 19 residues. CDR3 sequence reads: CASRSTGTVIPSGANVLTF. In nucleotides, the CDR3 is TGTGCCAGCAGATCAACCGGGACAGTCATTCCCTCTGGGGCCAACGTCCTGACTTTC.

This chain uses TRBV12-3 or TRBV12-4 with TRBJ2-1, with TRBD2 matching over 10 bases. After removal of 5 bases from V and 5 bases from J, the junction contained 9 bases not matched to a gene. The CDR3 has 16 residues. The CDR3 DNA is TGTGCCAGCAGTCCAGGCGGGACTAGCGCTCACAATGAGCAGTTCTTC. Its translation is CASSPGGTSAHNEQFF.

This clonotype appeared many times. The CDR3, as DNA: TGCAGTGCTAGAGGGCCAGCGGGGGCGGGAGAGACCCAGTACTTC. It translates to CSARGPAGAGETQYF. V usage is TRBV20-1 and J usage is TRBJ2-5, with TRBD2 identical over 8 bases. CDR3 length equals 15 residues. J was trimmed by 4 bases and V by 1 base; bases with no gene match: 8. CDR1 is DFQATT, CDR2 SNEGSKA, per germline (reference sequence).

This clonotype was recorded a few times. This chain connects TRBV15 to TRBJ1-2; D gene unclear. The CDR3 has 16 amino acids. Trimming cost V 1 base and J 0 bases, with 12 bases left between them. CDR1 is LNHNV and CDR2 is YYDKDF in the germline V gene (reference sequence). The CDR3 nucleotides are TGTGCCACCAGCAGAGGGTTGAAGTCAACTAACTATGGCTACACCTTC. As protein: CATSRGLKSTNYGYTF.

The chain has TRBV30 and TRBJ2-2, with D hard to call. The germline V gene has CDR1 GTSNPN and CDR2 SVGIG (reference sequence). Trimming removed 1 base at V and 5 bases at J, with 2 bases between. This CDR3 spans 11 amino acids. CDR3 in amino acids: CAWSGTGELFF. The CDR3, as DNA: TGTGCCTGGAGTGGTACCGGGGAGCTGTTTTTT.

The chain couples TRBV24-1 to TRBJ2-3, with D perhaps matching TRBD2 (7 bases). Trimming took 5 bases from V and 1 from J, leaving 9 bases between them. The CDR3 is 14 residues long. Germline V gives CDR1 KGHDR, CDR2 SFDVKD. The CDR3 spells CATSVRGRTDTQYF. The CDR3 coding sequence is TGTGCCACCAGTGTGCGGGGGCGCACAGATACGCAGTATTTT.

Many counts were recorded for this clonotype. The genes are TRBV3-1 and TRBJ1-2; D not certain. The length of the CDR3 is 12 residues. Germline V CDR1 and CDR2: LGHDT, YNNKEL (reference sequence). V was trimmed by 3 bases and J by 8 bases, leaving 10 bases between them. The CDR3 DNA reads as TGTGCCAGCAGCCAGGGGAATGGCGGCTACACCTTC. Translated, it gives CASSQGNGGYTF. The full variable domain, its missing parts supplied by reference TRBV3-1 and TRBJ1-2, is DTAVSQTPKYLVTQMGNDKSIKCEQNLGHDTMYWYKQDSKKFLKIMFSYNNKELIINETVPNRFSPKSPDKAHLNLHINSLELGDSAVYFCASSQGNGGYTFGSGTRLTVV.

Ten or more counts support this clonotype. The chain uses TRBV7-6 and TRBJ2-2; TRBD2 agrees at 13 bases. The CDR3 extends over 15 amino acids. Germline CDR1 is SGHVS and CDR2 is FNYEAQ. Losses at the gene ends were 6 bases for V and 9 bases for J; bases not matched to a gene: 7. The CDR3: CASRPTSGGHRELFF. The CDR3 DNA reads TGTGCCAGCAGGCCGACTAGCGGGGGGCATCGGGAGCTGTTTTTT.

Written as DNA, the CDR3 is TGCGCCAGCAGCCAAGTTAGCGGGGGGATCGGGGAGCTGTTTTTT. Amino acid sequence: CASSQVSGGIGELFF. V and J are TRBV4-3 and TRBJ2-2, with TRBD2 matching over 10 bases. Germline assignment: CDR1 LGHNA and CDR2 YSLEER. With V trimmed by 1 base and J by 7 bases, 3 bases remained unmatched. CDR3 length: 15 amino acids.

This sequence joins TRBV28 and TRBJ2-5; D may be TRBD1 (5 bases). V lost 7 bases and J lost 5, with 23 bases in between. The CDR3 contains 16 residues. Germline lookup yields CDR1 MDHEN and CDR2 SYDVKM. CDR3 residues: CASTSPMTVFVETQYF. The CDR3 nucleotides are TGTGCCAGCACTTCCCCAATGACAGTGTTCGTGGAGACCCAGTACTTC. The whole variable domain, filled in from reference TRBV28 and TRBJ2-5, reads DVKVTQSSRYLVKRTGEKVFLECVQDMDHENMFWYRQDPGLGLRLIYFSYDVKMKEKGDIPEGYSVSREKKERFSLILESASTNQTSMYLCASTSPMTVFVETQYFGPGTRLLVL.

The V gene is TRBV12-5, the J gene TRBJ2-7; D assignment may be TRBD1 or TRBD2 (5 bases each). CDR1 is LGHNT and CDR2 is FRNRAP in the germline V gene. Trimming took off 7 bases at V and 4 bases at J, with 17 bases between the two ends. The CDR3 runs to 14 residues. The DNA for the CDR3 is TGTGCTAGTGCCTCTGATCGGGGCGTTTACGAGCAGTACTTC. This translates into CASASDRGVYEQYF.